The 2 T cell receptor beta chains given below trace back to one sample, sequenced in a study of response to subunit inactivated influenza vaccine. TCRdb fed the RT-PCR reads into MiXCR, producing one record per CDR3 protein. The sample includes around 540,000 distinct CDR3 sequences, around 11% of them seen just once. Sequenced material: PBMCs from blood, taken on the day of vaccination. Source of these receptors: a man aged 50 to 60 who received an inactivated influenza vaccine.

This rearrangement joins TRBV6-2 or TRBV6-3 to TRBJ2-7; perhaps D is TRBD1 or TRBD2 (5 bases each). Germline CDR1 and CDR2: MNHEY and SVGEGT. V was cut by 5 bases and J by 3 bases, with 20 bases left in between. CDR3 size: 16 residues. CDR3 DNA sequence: TGTGCCAGCAGTACCCTGGGACCCTTCCGTGACTACGAGCAGTACTTC. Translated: CASSTLGPFRDYEQYF.

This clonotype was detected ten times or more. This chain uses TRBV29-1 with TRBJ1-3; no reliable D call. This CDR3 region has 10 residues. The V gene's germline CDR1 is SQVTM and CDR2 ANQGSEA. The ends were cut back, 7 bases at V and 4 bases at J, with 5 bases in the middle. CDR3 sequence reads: CSAQGNTIYF. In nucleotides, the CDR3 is TGCAGCGCCCAAGGAAACACCATATATTTT.